The entry that follows covers one TCR beta chain sequence. Some clones are missing from TCRdb's copy, which holds only in-frame ones; the method was immunoSEQ multiplex PCR. The profile shows roughly 450,000 clones, 75% to 95% of them singletons. Trimming removed 4 bases at V and 0 bases at J, with 14 bases between. This CDR3 spans 15 amino acids. CDR1 and CDR2 from the germline V gene are SGHKS and YYEKEE (reference sequence). These data belong to a study of control samples from healthy donors and cancer patients. This chain joins TRBV5-5 and TRBJ2-7, with a weak D call TRBD1 (6 bases). The specimen was PBMCs. The TCR originated in a man aged 40-49 years with head and neck cancer. The CDR3 nucleotides read TGTGCCAGCAGCCCAGGACAGAGTAGCTCCTACGAGCAGTACTTC. It encodes CASSPGQSSSYEQYF.